Sequencing of this T cell receptor (beta chain) was carried out in a study of cytomegalovirus exposure and HLA in healthy donors. Across the study: Previous work identified roughly 120 million unique TCR beta sequences from some 170 million T cells. Overall study results and limits: In a later analysis, donors in an Asian-associated ancestry cluster reportedly had fewer N-insertions in productive TCRs than the cohort mean. There was a cluster of highly shared sequence variants that was likely a sequencing artifact.

For this clone: What it binds is unknown.

PCR employed 60 Vbeta and 13 Jbeta primers. TCRdb's table, derived via immunoSEQ multiplex PCR, lists solely in-frame clones and lacks some. The sample includes 100,000 to 150,000 clones. The sequence was collected from a man aged 18 to 35 in good health and CMV-seronegative. Sample: PBMCs.

Here the CDR3 reads CARSLVRAGRYNEQFF. The CDR3 DNA reads TGTGCCAGAAGCTTGGTCCGGGCAGGGCGGTACAATGAGCAGTTCTTC. The V call is TRBV5-3, the J call TRBJ2-1; TRBD1 is a possible D gene (5 bases). TRBV5-3 is sorted into the ORF group, with uncertain function. The CDR3 is 16 amino acids. Trimming removed 0 bases at V and 4 bases at J, with 14 bases between.